Below, 6 T cell receptor beta chains from the same sample are listed, as sequenced in a study of regulatory T cells in long-lasting Graves disease (dated by TCRdb to about 2021). Reading the label with the study, this specimen's time point is: newly diagnosed GD, antithyroid drugs for less than 3 months. RNA was extracted from PBMCs in TRIzol for both TCR sequencing and RNA sequencing. The method was multiplex PCR. TCRdb shows the sequencer as Illumina HiSeq 4000. TCR beta libraries were built with iRepertoire HTBI primers and Arm-PCR amplification of CDR3 regions. Clones were called with MiXCR by TCRdb after fastp trimmed the public reads at Q25, and only in-frame beta chains were retained. Identical CDR3 protein sequences are pooled into one entry, listed with their most common genes and DNA. The sample profile shows 400,000 to 500,000 distinct CDR3 sequences; around 15% of them were found once. About 15% of the sample comes from the top ten.

The same data also went into a second study, on T cells in Graves' hyperthyroidism and ophthalmopathy.

The starting material was peripheral blood mononuclear cells (PBMCs), obtained at new diagnosis, from a patient treated with antithyroid drugs. Every receptor here comes from a woman between 45 and 65 years old with Graves disease. Donor details come from another sample of the same person, matched by shared clones.

This clonotype was observed a few times. The V call is TRBV6-1, the J call TRBJ2-4, with D maybe TRBD1 (5 bases). The CDR3 length is 16 residues. The germline V gene encodes CDR1 MNHNS and CDR2 SASEGT. The V end was cut by 1 base, the J end by 3 bases, with 13 bases between. CDR3: CASSEVQGLGKNIQYF. The CDR3 DNA follows: TGTGCCAGCAGTGAAGTTCAGGGTCTGGGCAAAAACATTCAGTACTTC.

The chain joins TRBV7-2 to TRBJ1-2; 9 nucleotides agree with TRBD1. The V and J ends lost 4 bases and 7 bases, in that order; junction bases with no gene match: 4. Germline lookup yields CDR1 SGHTA and CDR2 FQGNSA. CDR3 length equals 13 residues. DNA of the CDR3: TGTGCCAGCAGCTCACAGGGGGCGAGTGGCTACACCTTC. It encodes CASSSQGASGYTF.

On this clonotype: This clone may be a read error of a much larger clone one base away. This chain connects TRBV11-2 to TRBJ2-5; D unresolved. Germline CDR1 reads SGHAT; CDR2 reads FQNNGV. The CDR3 runs to 15 residues. Between the trimmed V and J ends, which lost 5 bases and 4 bases, there was a span of 17 bases. CDR3 protein: CASSPSQDPRETQYF. CDR3 sequence (DNA): TGTGCCAGCAGCCCCTCGCAGGACCCAAGAGAGACCCAGTACTTC.

This clonotype was counted ten times or more. The chain has TRBV3-1 and TRBJ2-1; D is perhaps TRBD1 (5 bases). CDR3 length: 16 residues. Germline V gene data show CDR1 as LGHDT and CDR2 as YNNKEL (reference sequence). The V gene lost 1 base and the J gene lost 8 bases, with 18 bases spanning the gap. The CDR3 DNA sequence: TGTGCCAGCAGCCAAGGCGTGGGGTTAGGGGTCCATGAGCAGTTCTTC. Translating gives CASSQGVGLGVHEQFF.

This clonotype has only a few counts. The J gene is TRBJ2-1, the V gene TRBV19; D perhaps matches TRBD2 (6 bases). The CDR3 is 15 residues long. Trimming left V 4 bases short and J 8 bases short, with 18 bases between. Per germline, CDR1 LNHDA and CDR2 SQIVND (reference sequence). CDR3 DNA sequence: TGTGCCAGTAGTACCAGGCGGGGCGCGGTCTATGAGCAGTTCTTC. Encoded protein: CASSTRRGAVYEQFF.

This clonotype appeared many times. The gene calls are TRBV20-1 and TRBJ2-7, with 8 bases matching TRBD2. The CDR3 is 14 residues long. Germline-derived CDR1 and CDR2 are DFQATT and SNEGSKA (reference sequence). The V and J ends lost 3 bases and 5 bases, in that order; junction bases with no gene match: 9. The DNA for the CDR3 is TGCAGTGCTAGTACTAGCGGCAAGTTAAACGAGCAGTACTTC. Translation: CSASTSGKLNEQYF.